The clone carrying this T cell receptor beta chain was observed many times. Antigen specificity is unknown. This CDR3 contains 11 residues. Germline values: CDR1 MDHEN, CDR2 SYDVKM. The V and J ends lost 7 bases and 2 bases respectively, with 6 bases between them. The data derive from a study of identical twins. Whole-study results and caveats: Invariant MAIT and iNKT cells may have partly biased zero-insertion analyses. Twins' excess sharing was less marked for out-of-frame beta sequences. Models underestimated how often monozygotic twins shared out-of-frame TCR alpha.

MiXCR was run by TCRdb on the 5' RACE reads, yielding one entry per CDR3 protein. The data show more than 1.5 million distinct CDR3 sequences, less than 40% seen once. The clonotype was recovered from a newborn girl in good health. Specimen: cord blood. The J gene is TRBJ2-7, the V gene TRBV28, with unresolved D. CDR3: CASTDTYEQYF. The CDR3, as DNA: TGTGCCAGCACCGACACCTACGAGCAGTACTTC.